The rows below give T cell receptor beta chains drawn from one sample of a study of regulatory T cells in long-lasting Graves disease. MiXCR, run by TCRdb on the multiplex PCR reads, gives a single entry per CDR3 protein. The table lists about 560,000 distinct CDR3 sequences, about 16% of them singletons. The sample was also reused in another study, on T cells in Graves' hyperthyroidism and ophthalmopathy.

This specimen consisted of peripheral blood mononuclear cells (PBMCs), obtained at new diagnosis, from a patient treated with antithyroid drugs. All receptors derive from a man in his late teens or twenties with Graves disease. Each CDR3 is given with its conserved first and last residue. Expanded clones get a size class; other rows say once, few or many, or leave the size out.

j_call	clone_size	v_call	cdr3_aa
TRBJ1-1	few	TRBV15	CATSRERGGTEAFF
TRBJ1-2	.	TRBV15	CATSRDRGSSSGYTF
TRBJ2-1	few	TRBV19	CASSIDSEVGGYNEQFF
TRBJ2-6	.	TRBV12-3/TRBV12-4	CASLIPGQGDTGANVLTF
TRBJ2-7	many	TRBV27	CASSPLPRQGTYEQYF
TRBJ2-7	.	TRBV4-2	CASSPRTSGTYEQYF
TRBJ2-3	.	TRBV20-1	CSARRQGRTDTQYF
TRBJ1-4	many	TRBV11-2	CASRERLWGAEKLFF
TRBJ2-3	many	TRBV7-3	CASSVAGSSTDTQYF
TRBJ2-3	many	TRBV5-1	CASSWPPGQGTDTQYF
TRBJ2-1	few	TRBV25-1	CASSEFPGGSQFF
TRBJ2-1	few	TRBV27	CASADFAGVGNEQFF
TRBJ1-5	.	TRBV12-3/TRBV12-4	CASSLTRNQPQHF
TRBJ1-2	.	TRBV30	CAWDNRGNYGYTF
TRBJ2-3	.	TRBV20-1	CSANGLSGATDTQYF
TRBJ1-5	many	TRBV6-9	CASSYPGGNQPQHF
TRBJ2-3	many	TRBV5-1	CASSPEQGMTSTDTQYF
TRBJ2-3	many	TRBV30	CAWSTVAGLSTDTQYF
TRBJ2-7	many	TRBV3-1	CASSPSGTRSYEQYF
TRBJ2-1	many	TRBV18	CASSPISLVHNEQFF
TRBJ1-5	few	TRBV2	CASRGPNQPQHF
TRBJ1-5	.	TRBV9	CASSAGQGMEQPQHF
TRBJ2-2	few	TRBV7-9	CASSQRTLNTGELFF
TRBJ1-2	.	TRBV11-2	CASSLGFLLDSNYGYTF
TRBJ2-3	many	TRBV7-9	CASSSSGLTDTQYF
TRBJ2-7	few	TRBV3-1	CASSQYPGQGTYEQYF
TRBJ2-7	.	TRBV19	CASSIRRETAYEQYF
TRBJ2-7	.	TRBV6-1	CASKSEWDYEQYF
TRBJ2-4	.	TRBV7-3	CASSLTPESGKNIQYF
TRBJ2-1	many	TRBV30	CAWSAGQSSYNEQFF
TRBJ1-1	few	TRBV19	CASSTGQETEAFF
TRBJ1-5	few	TRBV2	CASKSQDAYSNQPQHF
TRBJ2-1	few	TRBV19	CASSTQLAGGQGQFF
TRBJ2-1	many	TRBV2	CASGREAGGYNEQFF
TRBJ1-2	many	TRBV12-3/TRBV12-4	CASTAGTDNYGYTF
TRBJ2-5	many	TRBV7-8	CASSSTRLDRRETQYF
TRBJ2-2	.	TRBV3-1	CASSQDWAGELFF
TRBJ1-1	many	TRBV18	CASSPAGQNTEAFF
TRBJ1-5	.	TRBV6-1	CASSEGWQPQHF
TRBJ2-1	.	TRBV20-1	CSLTLPTDYNEQFF
TRBJ2-1	many	TRBV12-3/TRBV12-4	CASSLVAGDVNEQFF
TRBJ1-1	few	TRBV12-3/TRBV12-4	CASSSWVRGKEAFF
TRBJ1-4	.	TRBV27	CASSSAHATNEKLFF
TRBJ2-3	few	TRBV5-4	CASSLEGGPSTDTQYF
TRBJ2-5	many	TRBV5-6	CASSLEGQGVYQETQYF